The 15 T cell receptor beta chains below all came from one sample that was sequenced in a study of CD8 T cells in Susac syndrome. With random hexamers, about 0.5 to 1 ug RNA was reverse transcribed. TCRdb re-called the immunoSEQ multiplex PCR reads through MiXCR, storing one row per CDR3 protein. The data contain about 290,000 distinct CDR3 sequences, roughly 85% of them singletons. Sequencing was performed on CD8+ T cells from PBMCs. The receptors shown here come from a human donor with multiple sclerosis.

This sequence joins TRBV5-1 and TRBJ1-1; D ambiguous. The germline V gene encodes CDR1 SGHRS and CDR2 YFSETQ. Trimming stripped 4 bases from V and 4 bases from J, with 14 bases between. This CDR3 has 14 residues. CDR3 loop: CASSPRSGFTEAFF. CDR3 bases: TGCGCCAGCAGCCCCCGATCAGGATTCACTGAAGCTTTCTTT.

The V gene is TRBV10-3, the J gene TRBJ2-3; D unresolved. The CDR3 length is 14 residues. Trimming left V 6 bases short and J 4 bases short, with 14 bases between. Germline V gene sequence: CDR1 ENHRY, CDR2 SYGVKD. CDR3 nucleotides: TGTGCCATCAGAGACGGAGTTGGCTCAGATACGCAGTATTTT. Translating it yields CAIRDGVGSDTQYF.

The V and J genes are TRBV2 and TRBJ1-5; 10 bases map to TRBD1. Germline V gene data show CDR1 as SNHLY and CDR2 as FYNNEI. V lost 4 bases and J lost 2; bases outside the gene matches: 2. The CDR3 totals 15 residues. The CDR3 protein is CASSGGTGGNQPQHF. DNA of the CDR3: TGTGCCAGCAGTGGGGGGACAGGGGGCAATCAGCCCCAGCATTTT.

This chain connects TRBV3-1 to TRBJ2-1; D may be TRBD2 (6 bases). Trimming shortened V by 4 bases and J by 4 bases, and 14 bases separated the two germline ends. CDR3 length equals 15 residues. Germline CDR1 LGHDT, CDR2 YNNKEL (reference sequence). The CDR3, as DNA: TGTGCCAGCAGCCGTGAAGGGACTGCTTACAATGAGCAGTTCTTC. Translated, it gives CASSREGTAYNEQFF.

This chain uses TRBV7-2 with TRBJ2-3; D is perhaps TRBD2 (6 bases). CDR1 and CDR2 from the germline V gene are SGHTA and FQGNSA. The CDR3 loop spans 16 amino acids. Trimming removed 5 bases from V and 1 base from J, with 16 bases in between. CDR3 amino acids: CASSPGTGERTDTQYF. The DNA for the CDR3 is TGTGCCAGCAGCCCCGGAACGGGAGAGCGCACAGATACGCAGTATTTT.

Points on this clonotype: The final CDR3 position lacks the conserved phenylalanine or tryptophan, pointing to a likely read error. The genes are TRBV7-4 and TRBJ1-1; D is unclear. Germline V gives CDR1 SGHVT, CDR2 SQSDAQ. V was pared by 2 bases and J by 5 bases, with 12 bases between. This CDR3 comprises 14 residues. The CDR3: CASSLREGRTEAFS. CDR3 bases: TGTGCCAGCAGCTTACGGGAAGGTCGTACTGAAGCTTTCTCT.

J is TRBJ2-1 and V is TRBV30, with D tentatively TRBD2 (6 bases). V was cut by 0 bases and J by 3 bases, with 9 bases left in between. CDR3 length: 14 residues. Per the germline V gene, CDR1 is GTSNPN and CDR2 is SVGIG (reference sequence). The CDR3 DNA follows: TGTGCCTGGAGTGTACTAGCAATCTACAATGAGCAGTTCTTC. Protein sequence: CAWSVLAIYNEQFF.

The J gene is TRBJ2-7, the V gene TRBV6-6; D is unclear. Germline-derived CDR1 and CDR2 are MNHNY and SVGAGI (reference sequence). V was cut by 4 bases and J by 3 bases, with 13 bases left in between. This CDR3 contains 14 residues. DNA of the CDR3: TGTGCCAGCAGTTGGAGTACGAGAGACTACGAGCAGTACTTC. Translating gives CASSWSTRDYEQYF.

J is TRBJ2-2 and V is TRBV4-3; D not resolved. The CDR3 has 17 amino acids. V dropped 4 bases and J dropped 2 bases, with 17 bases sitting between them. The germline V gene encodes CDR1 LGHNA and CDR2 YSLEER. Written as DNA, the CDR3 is TGCGCCAGCAGCCTCCCCAAGTCAGGAAGCAACACCGGGGAGCTGTTTTTT. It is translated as CASSLPKSGSNTGELFF.

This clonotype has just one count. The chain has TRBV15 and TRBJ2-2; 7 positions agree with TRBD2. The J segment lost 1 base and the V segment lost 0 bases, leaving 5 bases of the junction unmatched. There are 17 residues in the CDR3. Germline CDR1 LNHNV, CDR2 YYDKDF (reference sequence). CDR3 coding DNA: TGTGCCACCAGCAGAGATCAGCGGGAAATGAACACCGGGGAGCTGTTTTTT. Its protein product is CATSRDQREMNTGELFF.

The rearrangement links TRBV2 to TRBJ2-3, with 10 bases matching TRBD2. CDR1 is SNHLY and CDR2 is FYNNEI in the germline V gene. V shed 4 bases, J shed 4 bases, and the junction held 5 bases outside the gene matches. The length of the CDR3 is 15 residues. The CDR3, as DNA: TGTGCCAGCAGTGGTCTAGCGGGAGTCCCAGATACGCAGTATTTT. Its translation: CASSGLAGVPDTQYF.

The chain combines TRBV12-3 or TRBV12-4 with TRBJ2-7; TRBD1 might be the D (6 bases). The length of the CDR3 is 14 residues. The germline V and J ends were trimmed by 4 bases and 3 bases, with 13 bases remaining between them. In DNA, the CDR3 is TGTGCCAGCAGTTCACCGGGGACATTCTACGAGCAGTACTTC. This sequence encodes CASSSPGTFYEQYF.

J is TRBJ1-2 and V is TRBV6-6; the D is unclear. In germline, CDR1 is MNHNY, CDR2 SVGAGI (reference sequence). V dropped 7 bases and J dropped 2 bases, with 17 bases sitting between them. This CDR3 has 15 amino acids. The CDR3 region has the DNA TGTGCCAGCACTCCGTCGGGGAGGGCCAACTATGGCTACACCTTC. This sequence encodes CASTPSGRANYGYTF.

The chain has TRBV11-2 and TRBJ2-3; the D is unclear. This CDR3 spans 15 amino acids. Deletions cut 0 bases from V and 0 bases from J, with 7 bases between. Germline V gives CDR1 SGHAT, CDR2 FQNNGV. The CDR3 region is CASSLDAFSTDTQYF. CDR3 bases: TGTGCCAGCAGCTTAGACGCTTTTAGCACAGATACGCAGTATTTT.

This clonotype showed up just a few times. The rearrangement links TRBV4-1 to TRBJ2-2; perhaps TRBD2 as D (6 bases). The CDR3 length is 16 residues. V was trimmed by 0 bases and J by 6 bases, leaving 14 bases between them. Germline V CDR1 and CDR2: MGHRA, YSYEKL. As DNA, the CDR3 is TGCGCCAGCAGCCAAGAAGGGCTAGCGTTGGCCGGGGAGCTGTTTTTT. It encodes CASSQEGLALAGELFF.